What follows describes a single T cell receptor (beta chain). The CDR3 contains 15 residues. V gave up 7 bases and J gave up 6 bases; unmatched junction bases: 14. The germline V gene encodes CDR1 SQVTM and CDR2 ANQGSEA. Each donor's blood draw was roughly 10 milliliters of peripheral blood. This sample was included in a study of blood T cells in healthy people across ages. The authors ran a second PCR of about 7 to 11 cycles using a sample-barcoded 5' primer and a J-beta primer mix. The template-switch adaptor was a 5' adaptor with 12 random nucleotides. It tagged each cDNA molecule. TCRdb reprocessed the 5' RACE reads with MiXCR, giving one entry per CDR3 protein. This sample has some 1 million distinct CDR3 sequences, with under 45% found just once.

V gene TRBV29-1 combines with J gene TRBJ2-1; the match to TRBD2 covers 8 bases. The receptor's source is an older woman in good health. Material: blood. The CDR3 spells CSAAGGSGSRNEQFF. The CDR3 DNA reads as TGCAGCGCTGCCGGGGGGAGCGGGAGTCGCAATGAGCAGTTCTTC.